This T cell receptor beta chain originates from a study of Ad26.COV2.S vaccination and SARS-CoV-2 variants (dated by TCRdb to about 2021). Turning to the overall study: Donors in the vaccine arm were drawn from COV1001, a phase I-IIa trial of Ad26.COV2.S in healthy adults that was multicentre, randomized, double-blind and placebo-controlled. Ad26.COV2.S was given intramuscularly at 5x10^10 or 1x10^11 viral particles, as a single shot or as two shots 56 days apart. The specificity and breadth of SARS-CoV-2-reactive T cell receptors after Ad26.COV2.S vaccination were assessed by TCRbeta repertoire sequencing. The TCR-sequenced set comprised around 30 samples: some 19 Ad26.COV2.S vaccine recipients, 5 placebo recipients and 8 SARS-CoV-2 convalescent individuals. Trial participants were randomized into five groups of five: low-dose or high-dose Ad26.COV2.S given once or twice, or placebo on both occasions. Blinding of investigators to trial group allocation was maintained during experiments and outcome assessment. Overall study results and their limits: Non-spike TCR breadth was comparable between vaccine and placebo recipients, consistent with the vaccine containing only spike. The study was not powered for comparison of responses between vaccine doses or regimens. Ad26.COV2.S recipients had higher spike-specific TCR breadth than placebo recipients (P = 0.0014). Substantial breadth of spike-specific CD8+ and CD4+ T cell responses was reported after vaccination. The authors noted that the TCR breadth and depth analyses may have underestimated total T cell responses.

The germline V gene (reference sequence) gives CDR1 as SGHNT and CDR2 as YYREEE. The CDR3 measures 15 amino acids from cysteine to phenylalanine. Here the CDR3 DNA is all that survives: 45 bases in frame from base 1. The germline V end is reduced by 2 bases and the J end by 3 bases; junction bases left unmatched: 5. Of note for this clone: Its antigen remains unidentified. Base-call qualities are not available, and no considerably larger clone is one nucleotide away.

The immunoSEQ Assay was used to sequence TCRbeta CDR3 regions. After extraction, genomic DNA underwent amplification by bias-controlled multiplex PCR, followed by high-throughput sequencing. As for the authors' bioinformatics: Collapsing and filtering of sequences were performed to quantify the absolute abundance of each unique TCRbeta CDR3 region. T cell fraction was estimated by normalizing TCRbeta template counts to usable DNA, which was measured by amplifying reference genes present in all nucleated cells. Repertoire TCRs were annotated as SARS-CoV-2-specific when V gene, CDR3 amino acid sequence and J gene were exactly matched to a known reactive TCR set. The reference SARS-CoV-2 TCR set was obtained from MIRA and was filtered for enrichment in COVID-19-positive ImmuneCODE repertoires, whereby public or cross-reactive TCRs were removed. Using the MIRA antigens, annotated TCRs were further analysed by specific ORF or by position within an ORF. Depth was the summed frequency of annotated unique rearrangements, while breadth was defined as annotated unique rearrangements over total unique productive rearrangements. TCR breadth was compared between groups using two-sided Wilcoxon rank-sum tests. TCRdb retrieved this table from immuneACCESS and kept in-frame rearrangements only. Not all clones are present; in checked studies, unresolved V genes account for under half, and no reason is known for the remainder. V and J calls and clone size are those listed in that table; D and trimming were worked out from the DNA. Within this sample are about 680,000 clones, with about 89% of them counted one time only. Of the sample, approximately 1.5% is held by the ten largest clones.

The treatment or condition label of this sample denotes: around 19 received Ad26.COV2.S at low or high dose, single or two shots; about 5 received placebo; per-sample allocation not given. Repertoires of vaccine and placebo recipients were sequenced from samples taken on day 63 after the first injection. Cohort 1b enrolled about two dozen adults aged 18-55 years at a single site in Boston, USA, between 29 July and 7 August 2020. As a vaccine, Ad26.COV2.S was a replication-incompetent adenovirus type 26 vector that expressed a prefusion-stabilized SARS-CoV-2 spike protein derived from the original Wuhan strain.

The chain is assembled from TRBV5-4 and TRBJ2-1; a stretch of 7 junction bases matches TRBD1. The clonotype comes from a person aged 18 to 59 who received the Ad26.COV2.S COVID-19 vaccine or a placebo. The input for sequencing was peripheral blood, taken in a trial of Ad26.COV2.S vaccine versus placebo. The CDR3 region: CASSFHHRGYNEQFF. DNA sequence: TGTGCCAGCAGCTTCCACCACAGGGGCTACAATGAGCAGTTCTTC.